This T cell receptor beta chain was identified in a study of human T cells and chemical hapten exposure. Study summary: For the roughly 24-week duration of the study, patients were given weekly doses of diphenylcyclopropenone on the scalp.

CDR1 MDHEN and CDR2 SYDVKM come from the germline V gene. CDR3 length: 14 amino acids. Trimming removed 3 bases at V and 3 bases at J, with 9 bases between. The time point denotes: patch test 1, 2 weeks after DPC sensitization. As for treatment: therapeutic diphenylcyclopropenone sensitization with weekly scalp DPC. This clonotype was detected only a few times. TCRdb reprocessed the RACE reads via MiXCR and lists one record per CDR3 protein. The sample gives about 90,000 distinct CDR3 sequences, roughly a tenth of which show up once; about 2.4% is in the top ten. V gene TRBV28 combines with J gene TRBJ2-4, with D tentatively TRBD2 (6 bases). The clonotype was recovered from a man aged 40-55 years with alopecia areata. Some clones in this sample may be carry-over from other donors' samples. Material: whole blood, obtained in connection with sensitization to the hapten diphenylcyclopropenone (DPC). CDR3 region: CASSLRGLKNIQYF. The CDR3 DNA is TGTGCCAGCAGTTTGAGGGGACTCAAAAACATTCAGTACTTC.